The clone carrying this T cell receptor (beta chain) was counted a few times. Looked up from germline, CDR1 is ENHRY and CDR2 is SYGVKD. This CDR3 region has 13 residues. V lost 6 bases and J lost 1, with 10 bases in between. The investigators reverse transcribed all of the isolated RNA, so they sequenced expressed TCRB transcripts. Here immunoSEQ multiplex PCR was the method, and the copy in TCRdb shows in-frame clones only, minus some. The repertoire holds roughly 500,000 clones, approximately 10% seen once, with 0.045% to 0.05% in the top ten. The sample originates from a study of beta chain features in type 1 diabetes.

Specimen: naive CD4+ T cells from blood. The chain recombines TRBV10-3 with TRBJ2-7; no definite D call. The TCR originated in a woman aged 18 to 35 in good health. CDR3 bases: TGTGCCATCAGCCCCGACATATCCTACGAGCAGTACTTC. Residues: CAISPDISYEQYF.